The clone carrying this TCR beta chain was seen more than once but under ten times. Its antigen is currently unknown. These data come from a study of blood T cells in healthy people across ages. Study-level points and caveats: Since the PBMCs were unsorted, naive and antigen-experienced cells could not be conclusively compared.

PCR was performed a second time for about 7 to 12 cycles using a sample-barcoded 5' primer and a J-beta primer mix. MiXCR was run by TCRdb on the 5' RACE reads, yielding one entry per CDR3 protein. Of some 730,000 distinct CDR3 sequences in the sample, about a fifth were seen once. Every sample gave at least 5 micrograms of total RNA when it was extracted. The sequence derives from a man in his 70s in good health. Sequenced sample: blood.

The CDR3 reads CASSLAGGLLNEQFF. In DNA, the CDR3 is TGCGCCAGCAGCTTAGCGGGGGGGCTTCTGAATGAGCAGTTCTTC. The J gene is TRBJ2-1, the V gene TRBV5-1; 10 bases map to TRBD2. This CDR3 spans 15 amino acids. Germline V gene data show CDR1 as SGHRS and CDR2 as YFSETQ. V trimming: 2 bases; J trimming: 7 bases; junction bases outside the gene matches: 6.